This T cell receptor beta chain was sequenced in a study of T-cell reconstitution after alpha-beta-depleted transplantation in children listed by TCRdb under 2016. Describing the broader study: The study quantitatively tracked T-cell immune reconstitution after TCRalphabeta/CD19-depleted allogeneic hematopoietic cell transplantation in children using TCR repertoire profiling.

Overall results and qualifications from the work: Apparently early alphabetaT-cell count recovery about two months after transplant reportedly relied on only several hundred rapidly expanded clones derived from non-depleted graft cells. In some patients, the high TCRbeta diversity seen at day 60 was put down to recipient T cells and intrathymic progenitors that had survived conditioning. Over the following months the frequencies of hyperexpanded clones went down, and after one year T-cell counts and TCRbeta diversity were mostly credited to newly produced T cells.

The treatment or condition label corresponds to: allogeneic hematopoietic cell transplantation with graft depleted of TCRalphabeta T cells and CD19 B cells. The transplant recipients were children given TCRalphabeta/CD19-depleted allogeneic hematopoietic cell grafts. This clonotype was picked up a small number of times. Its specific antigen is unknown. No quality values exist for individual bases; no much larger clone is one base distant. A distance of 5 bases separates the germline ends of V and J, which lose 0 bases and 1 base respectively. The germline V gene encodes CDR1 SGHRS and CDR2 YFSETQ. From the cysteine through the phenylalanine, the CDR3 covers 14 amino acids. This entry keeps only the CDR3 DNA: 42 bases, framed from base 1. Libraries were prepared through PCR. TCRdb shows the sequencer as Illumina HiSeq 2500. Molecular barcoding was employed in the preparation of TCR libraries, with unique molecular identifiers being used to normalize TCRbeta repertoire quantification. TCRdb ran its own pipeline on the public reads, namely fastp trimming at Q25 and MiXCR clone calling, and kept in-frame beta chains. Each record represents a unique CDR3 protein, reported with the most common genes and DNA among its rows. The sample has about 78,000 distinct CDR3 sequences on record, roughly 14% of them singletons. About 26% of the sample goes to the ten largest clones.

The source was PBMCs, mostly from graft donor cells, collected 180 days after TCRalphabeta/CD19-depleted stem cell transplant. The sequence was collected from a male patient aged 2 to 10 who had a stem cell transplant for acute lymphoblastic leukemia, so the T cells may come from the graft donor. The receptor chain draws on TRBV5-1 and TRBJ1-3, with no D gene named confidently. The base sequence is TGCGCCAGCAGCTTGGGGGAATCTGGAAACACCATATATTTT. It translates to CASSLGESGNTIYF. Joined to the reference TRBV5-1 and TRBJ1-3 proteins, this CDR3 gives the full variable domain: KAGVTQTPRYLIKTRGQQVTLSCSPISGHRSVSWYQQTPGQGLQFLFEYFSETQRNKGNFPGRFSGRQFSNSRSEMNVSTLELGDSALYLCASSLGESGNTIYFGEGSWLTVV.